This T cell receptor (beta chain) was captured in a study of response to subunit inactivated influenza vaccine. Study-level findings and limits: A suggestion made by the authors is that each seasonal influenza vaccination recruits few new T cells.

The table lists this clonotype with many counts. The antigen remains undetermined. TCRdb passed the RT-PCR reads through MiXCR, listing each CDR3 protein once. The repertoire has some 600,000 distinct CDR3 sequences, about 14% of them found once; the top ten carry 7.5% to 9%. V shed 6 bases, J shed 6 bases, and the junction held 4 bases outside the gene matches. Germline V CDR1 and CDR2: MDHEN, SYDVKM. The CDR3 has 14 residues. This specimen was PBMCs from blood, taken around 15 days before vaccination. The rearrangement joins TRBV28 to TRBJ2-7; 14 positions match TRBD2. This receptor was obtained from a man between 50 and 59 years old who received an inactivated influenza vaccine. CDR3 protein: CASRGTSGRSEQYF. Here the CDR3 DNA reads TGTGCCAGCAGAGGGACTAGCGGGAGATCCGAGCAGTACTTC. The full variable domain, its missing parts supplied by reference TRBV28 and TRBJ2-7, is DVKVTQSSRYLVKRTGEKVFLECVQDMDHENMFWYRQDPGLGLRLIYFSYDVKMKEKGDIPEGYSVSREKKERFSLILESASTNQTSMYLCASRGTSGRSEQYFGPGTRLTVT.